This T cell receptor (beta chain) was sequenced for a study of T cells in localized non-small cell lung cancer. Points on this clone: Its ends do not fully match the called genes, so a read error is possible. Additional DNA sequences in this sample encode the identical CDR3.

TCRdb's copy holds only in-frame clones and misses some; the assay was immunoSEQ multiplex PCR. The table includes 13,000 or so clones, 86% detected once. The sequences come from peripheral blood, collected before any cancer treatment. The clonotype was recovered from a male donor at least 60 years old with stage III lung adenocarcinoma.

The DNA of the CDR3 is TGTGCCAGTAGCAACGAAAGGAGGGACACTGAAGCCTTCTTT. This encodes CASSNERRDTEAFF. The chain couples TRBV19 to TRBJ1-1, with D tentatively TRBD1 (6 bases). The CDR3 covers 14 residues. Germline CDR1 and CDR2: LNHDA and SQIVND (reference sequence).